This is a list of T cell receptor beta chains from one sample in a study of cytomegalovirus exposure and HLA in healthy donors. Produced via immunoSEQ multiplex PCR; TCRdb's table is partial and in-frame only. Here the sample spans over 130,000 clones, more than 55% being singletons. Source material: PBMCs. The origin of the receptors is a woman in her fifties or sixties in good health and CMV-seronegative. Both conserved end residues are part of each CDR3.

V: TRBV5-1
J: TRBJ2-7
CDR3: CASSFETGYEQYF

V: TRBV6-6
J: TRBJ1-3
CDR3: CASSYQTGGLGNTIYF

V: TRBV6-6
J: TRBJ1-2
CDR3: CASSYSEWGGYGYTF

V: TRBV28
J: TRBJ1-3
CDR3: CASRSYRGRGPGNTIYF

V: TRBV9
J: TRBJ1-1
CDR3: CASSSRTGDGTEAFF

V: TRBV9
J: TRBJ2-1
CDR3: CASSPPGVLSYNEQFF

V: TRBV28
J: TRBJ1-1
CDR3: CASSYGGGREFGAFF

V: TRBV14
J: TRBJ2-2
CDR3: CASSQREGRLINTGELFF

V: TRBV2
J: TRBJ1-5
CDR3: CASSAGGGNQPQHF

V: TRBV4-1
J: TRBJ2-3
CDR3: CASSQIGDRGTDTQYF

V: TRBV11-2
J: TRBJ2-7
CDR3: CASSLELYEQYF

V: TRBV9
J: TRBJ2-2
CDR3: CASSVAGGGNTGELFF

V: TRBV5-6
J: TRBJ2-1
CDR3: CASSPGGSKREQFF

V: TRBV7-9
J: TRBJ2-1
CDR3: CASSTGVLRFF

V: TRBV15
J: TRBJ2-7
CDR3: CATSRGQGVGYEQYF

V: TRBV15
J: TRBJ1-1
CDR3: CATSRAPERSTEAFF

V: TRBV10-3
J: TRBJ2-5
CDR3: CAISEGRLLNQETQYF

V: TRBV27
J: TRBJ2-7
CDR3: CASSPGTPLYEQYF

V: TRBV4-1
J: TRBJ2-5
CDR3: CASSPPGGGLGETQYF

V: TRBV7-3
J: TRBJ1-1
CDR3: CASSLTATPNTEAFF